Shown below are 13 T cell receptor beta chains from a single sample sequenced in a study of shared T cell receptors in the human thymus. Data came from immunoSEQ multiplex PCR; TCRdb stores just in-frame clones and leaves some out. The sample carries fewer than 700,000 clones, 70% to 90% recorded once. This sample was also put to use in a study of human thymus T cells.

Sequenced sample: thymocytes. Receptors originate from a boy younger than two with a congenital heart defect.

This rearrangement joins TRBV25-1 to TRBJ2-2, with 10 bases that match TRBD2. Germline CDR1 reads MGHDK; CDR2 reads SYGVNS. The J segment lost 3 bases and the V segment lost 4 bases, leaving 11 bases of the junction unmatched. This CDR3 has 18 amino acids. The CDR3 reads CASSVDLAGVPDTGELFF. The CDR3, as DNA: TGTGCCAGCAGTGTGGACCTAGCGGGAGTTCCGGACACCGGGGAGCTGTTTTTT. The entire variable domain, with the rest obtained from reference TRBV25-1 and TRBJ2-2, is as follows: EADIYQTPRYLVIGTGKKITLECSQTMGHDKMYWYQQDPGMELHLIHYSYGVNSTEKGDLSSESTVSRIRTEHFPLTLESARPSHTSQYLCASSVDLAGVPDTGELFFGEGSRLTVL.

The chain joins TRBV7-9 to TRBJ1-1; TRBD1 agrees at 10 bases. This CDR3 has 18 amino acids. Trimming took 6 bases from V and 2 from J; bases not matched to a gene: 15. Per germline, CDR1 SEHNR and CDR2 FQNEAQ (reference sequence). The CDR3 bases are TGTGCCAGCAGGAAAGTCGCACGAGGGACAGGGGCAAACACTGAAGCTTTCTTT. Protein sequence: CASRKVARGTGANTEAFF.

The gene calls are TRBV4-1 and TRBJ2-1; 7 bases are a match to TRBD2. The germline V gene has CDR1 MGHRA and CDR2 YSYEKL. The CDR3 has 15 amino acids. Unmatched junction bases numbered 7, after V lost 2 bases and J lost 6 bases. The CDR3 DNA is TGCGCCAGCAGCCAACCTAGCGGTCGACTCAATGAGCAGTTCTTC. Translating it yields CASSQPSGRLNEQFF.

The chain employs TRBV27 and TRBJ1-5, with D possibly matching TRBD1 (6 bases). The CDR3 length is 14 residues. V lost 3 bases to trimming and J lost 5 bases, with 11 bases between them. Germline values: CDR1 MNHEY, CDR2 SMNVEV (reference sequence). The CDR3: CASSFLGADQPQHF. CDR3 coding DNA: TGTGCCAGCAGTTTCTTGGGGGCGGATCAGCCCCAGCATTTT.

CDR3 sequence (DNA): TGTGCCAGCAGCCCTAGCGCCCACTCCTACGAGCAGTACTTC. This encodes CASSPSAHSYEQYF. This rearrangement joins TRBV11-3 to TRBJ2-7; D perhaps matches TRBD2 (6 bases). V was clipped by 5 bases and J by 0 bases, with 11 bases between them. Germline V CDR1 and CDR2: SGHNT, YENEEA. The CDR3 totals 14 residues.

The chain joins TRBV10-3 to TRBJ1-3, with D possibly TRBD1 on 6 matching bases. The CDR3 has 15 residues. Germline loops: CDR1 ENHRY, CDR2 SYGVKD. The V end was cut by 0 bases, the J end by 2 bases, with 8 bases between. The CDR3 loop reads CAISESYRAGNTIYF. Written as DNA, the CDR3 is TGTGCCATCAGTGAGTCGTACAGGGCTGGAAACACCATATATTTT.

This rearrangement joins TRBV30 to TRBJ2-2; the match to TRBD1 covers 10 bases. CDR1 and CDR2 from the germline V gene are GTSNPN and SVGIG (reference sequence). This CDR3 is built from 14 residues. V lost 4 bases and J lost 5; bases outside the gene matches: 4. The CDR3 is CAWTGQGRTGELFF. DNA of the CDR3: TGTGCCTGGACGGGACAGGGGAGAACCGGGGAGCTGTTTTTT. Using reference TRBV30 and TRBJ2-2 for the parts outside the CDR3, the full variable domain is SQTIHQWPATLVQPVGSPLSLECTVEGTSNPNLYWYRQAAGRGLQLLFYSVGIGQISSEVPQNLSASRPQDRQFILSSKKLLLSDSGFYLCAWTGQGRTGELFFGEGSRLTVL.

The chain carries TRBV6-1 and TRBJ1-5, with D possibly being TRBD1 (6 bases). The CDR3 runs 13 residues. The V and J ends lost 6 bases and 4 bases respectively, with 10 bases between them. Germline assignment: CDR1 MNHNS and CDR2 SASEGT. CDR3 sequence: CASRTGLNQPQHF. In nucleotides, the CDR3 is TGTGCCAGCAGGACAGGCCTTAATCAGCCCCAGCATTTT.

The genes are TRBV28 and TRBJ2-7, with 11 nucleotides matching TRBD2. The V segment lost 4 bases and the J segment 7 bases; nucleotides outside the gene matches: 9. Germline V gene lookup returns CDR1 MDHEN and CDR2 SYDVKM. This CDR3 comprises 15 residues. The CDR3 DNA reads as TGTGCCAGCAGTTCCTTAGCGGGAGGGCCGTGGGAGCAGTACTTC. Protein: CASSSLAGGPWEQYF.

The chain joins TRBV5-4 to TRBJ2-1; 8 bases are shared with TRBD2. The V segment lost 0 bases and the J segment 7 bases; nucleotides outside the gene matches: 3. From germline, CDR1 is SGHNT and CDR2 YYREEE (reference sequence). The CDR3 has 14 residues. The CDR3 bases are TGTGCCAGCAGCTTGGACGGGAGGGGGAATGAGCAGTTCTTC. This sequence encodes CASSLDGRGNEQFF.

The chain is built from TRBV7-2 and TRBJ2-2; the D gene is possibly TRBD1 (6 bases). This CDR3 has 17 residues. The germline gives CDR1 SGHTA, CDR2 FQGNSA. V was clipped by 5 bases and J by 2 bases, with 18 bases between them. The CDR3 sequence: CASSGPGRGVNTGELFF. In DNA, the CDR3 is TGTGCCAGCAGCGGCCCCGGCAGGGGAGTTAACACCGGGGAGCTGTTTTTT. The whole variable domain, filled in from reference TRBV7-2 and TRBJ2-2, reads GAGVSQSPSNKVTEKGKDVELRCDPISGHTALYWYRQSLGQGLEFLIYFQGNSAPDKSGLPSDRFSAERTGGSVSTLTIQRTQQEDSAVYLCASSGPGRGVNTGELFFGEGSRLTVL.

V is TRBV5-6 and J is TRBJ2-7; D is unclear. This CDR3 spans 13 amino acids. Trimming took 3 bases from V and 2 from J, leaving 9 bases between them. The V gene's germline CDR1 is SGHDT and CDR2 YYEEEE. The CDR3 loop is CASSSRGPYEQYF. CDR3 bases: TGTGCCAGCAGCTCTCGTGGGCCCTACGAGCAGTACTTC.

The chain links TRBV6-6 to TRBJ1-5; 7 bases line up with TRBD1. This CDR3 has 16 amino acids. Germline values: CDR1 MNHNY, CDR2 SVGAGI (reference sequence). The V gene end was trimmed by 6 bases and the J gene end by 0 bases; junction bases not matched to a gene: 8. CDR3 region: CASRTGGGYSNQPQHF. The CDR3 DNA is TGTGCCAGCAGGACAGGAGGGGGCTATAGCAATCAGCCCCAGCATTTT.